The clone carrying this T cell receptor (beta chain) came up a few times. This sample is drawn from a study of cytomegalovirus exposure and HLA in healthy donors. V was trimmed by 6 bases and J by 6 bases, leaving 21 bases between them. Germline assignment: CDR1 MDHEN and CDR2 SYDVKM. The length of the CDR3 is 16 residues. The study ran its PCR with 60 Vbeta and 13 Jbeta primers. Original analysis: Per a later analysis, the number of unique TCR beta chains was 75 million to 90 million, of which about 11 million were shared. Method: immunoSEQ multiplex PCR; TCRdb's copy keeps in-frame clones and lacks some. That table supplies the V and J calls and clone size; D and trimming were determined from the DNA. The data contain under 150,000 clones, 78% of them singletons.

The chain carries TRBV28 and TRBJ1-3, with a tentative D call TRBD1 (6 bases). What was sequenced was PBMCs. This TCR was sampled from a man aged 35 to 55 in good health and CMV-seropositive. Written as DNA, the CDR3 is TGTGCCAGCAGCATCTCGGCACGGACAGCGAAAAACACCATATATTTT. It is translated as CASSISARTAKNTIYF.